This T cell receptor (beta chain) was obtained from a study of vaccination effects on CD4 cells after COVID-19. Antigen-specific CD4+ T cells were first expanded with viral peptide pools by the ViraFEST assay and only then sequenced. Subsequent to roughly 9 days of culture, CD4+ T cells were isolated. The participants, recipients of two vaccine doses, got either BNT162b2 or mRNA-1273. Generated by immunoSEQ multiplex PCR, the TCRdb table keeps only in-frame clones and is missing some. The table records tens of thousands of clones, around 81% of them present only once. A word on this clone: Antigen specificity is unknown.

The sequence was obtained from a human donor who received a COVID-19 vaccine. The sample consisted of CD4+ T cells from PBMCs cultured with HCoV-229E spike peptides, taken after COVID-19 vaccination.

CDR3 sequence (DNA): TGTGCCAGCAGCTTATCCGAGACGCAGTATTTT. This codes for CASSLSETQYF. The rearrangement joins TRBV7-9 to TRBJ2-3; D ambiguous. The CDR3 is 11 amino acids. V lost 2 bases and J 9 bases, leaving 6 bases between the germline ends. Germline V gene data show CDR1 as SEHNR and CDR2 as FQNEAQ (reference sequence).